One sample yielded the 3 T cell receptor beta chains listed below, sequenced in a study of cytomegalovirus exposure and HLA in healthy donors. PCR was performed using 60 Vbeta and 13 Jbeta primers. This table comes from immunoSEQ multiplex PCR, and its TCRdb copy is limited to in-frame clones, with some not included. The sample holds roughly 150,000 clones, 80% seen once. Sequences were obtained from PBMCs. The receptor set was obtained from a young man in good health and CMV-seropositive.

This clone was counted only a few times. This chain joins TRBV9 and TRBJ2-1, with no clear D. Germline V gene lookup returns CDR1 SGDLS and CDR2 YYNGEE. This CDR3 is built from 13 residues. The V gene lost 4 bases and the J gene lost 6 bases, with 11 bases spanning the gap. The CDR3 DNA is TGTGCCAGCAGCCCAGACCCGGGCAATGAGCAGTTCTTC. Encoded protein: CASSPDPGNEQFF.

V and J are TRBV11-1 and TRBJ1-4, with 7 bases that match TRBD1. Germline lookup yields CDR1 SGHAT and CDR2 FQDESV (reference sequence). The CDR3 length is 14 residues. V dropped 5 bases and J dropped 11; count of bases not matched to a gene: 11. For the CDR3, the DNA is TGTGCCAGCAGCCCCCGGACAGGAGAATTCAAACTGTTTTTT. Translating it yields CASSPRTGEFKLFF. Full variable domain (missing parts from reference TRBV11-1 and TRBJ1-4): EAEVAQSPRYKITEKSQAVAFWCDPISGHATLYWYRQILGQGPELLVQFQDESVVDDSQLPKDRFSAERLKGVDSTLKIQPAELGDSAMYLCASSPRTGEFKLFFGSGTQLSVL.

This clone has more than one count but fewer than ten. The rearrangement links TRBV7-2 to TRBJ1-3; weak D call: TRBD1 (5 bases). The CDR3 loop spans 16 amino acids. Germline V lookup: CDR1 SGHTA, CDR2 FQGNSA. V gave up 5 bases and J gave up 0 bases, with 14 bases separating them. The CDR3 nucleotides are TGTGCCAGCAGCACCTTCGGGGGTTACTCTGGAAACACCATATATTTT. Translating gives CASSTFGGYSGNTIYF.